The TCR beta chain described here comes from a study of blood T cells in healthy people across ages. Study observations and caveats: Naive CD4+ cells and diversity were both higher in long-lived donors than in aged donors.

Then a second PCR, running about 7 to 11 cycles, was carried out with a sample-barcoded 5' primer and a J-beta primer mix. A 12-random-nucleotide template-switch adaptor tagged each cDNA molecule. From each sample, at least 2.5 million paired-end reads containing CDR3 were obtained. TCRdb reprocessed the 5' RACE reads with MiXCR, giving one entry per CDR3 protein. The table has approximately 800,000 distinct CDR3 sequences, roughly 60% seen once. About this clonotype: The target antigen is unknown.

At least 6.5 million PBMCs were isolated per sample. The source is a man aged 25 to 45 in good health. Sequencing input: blood.

The CDR3 DNA reads TGTGCCAGCACCAGAAGGTCCCATAATTCACCCCTCCACTTT. Translation: CASTRRSHNSPLHF. This chain uses TRBV12-3 or TRBV12-4 with TRBJ1-6; D gene uncertain. The ends were cut back, 7 bases at V and 5 bases at J, with 12 bases in the middle. This CDR3 has 14 amino acids.